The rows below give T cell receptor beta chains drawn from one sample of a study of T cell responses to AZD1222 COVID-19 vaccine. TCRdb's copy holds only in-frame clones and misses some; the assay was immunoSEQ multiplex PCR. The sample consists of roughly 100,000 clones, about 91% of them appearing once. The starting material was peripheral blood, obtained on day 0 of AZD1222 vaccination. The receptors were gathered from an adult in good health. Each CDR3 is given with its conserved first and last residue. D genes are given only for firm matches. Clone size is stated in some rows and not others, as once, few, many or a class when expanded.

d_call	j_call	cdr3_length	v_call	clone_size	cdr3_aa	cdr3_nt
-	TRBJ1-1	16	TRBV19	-	CASSDSGTFMNTEAFF	TGTGCCAGTAGCGATTCCGGGACATTTATGAACACTGAAGCTTTCTTT
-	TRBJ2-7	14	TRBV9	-	CASSVGDNLGEQYF	TGTGCCAGCAGCGTAGGTGATAACCTCGGGGAGCAGTACTTC
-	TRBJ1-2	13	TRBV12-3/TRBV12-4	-	CASSPPGLYGYTF	TGTGCCAGCAGTCCGCCCGGACTCTATGGCTACACCTTC
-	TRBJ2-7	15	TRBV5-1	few	CASSYSGGPSYEQYF	TGCGCCAGCAGCTACAGTGGGGGACCTTCCTACGAGCAGTACTTC
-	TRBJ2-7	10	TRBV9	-	CASGGNEQYF	TGTGCCAGCGGGGGGAACGAGCAGTACTTC
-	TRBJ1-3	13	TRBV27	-	CASSLWLGNTIYF	TGTGCCAGCAGTTTATGGCTGGGAAACACCATATATTTT
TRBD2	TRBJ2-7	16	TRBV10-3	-	CAIRIGTSGGTDEQYF	TGTGCCATCAGGATTGGGACTAGCGGGGGGACGGACGAGCAGTACTTC
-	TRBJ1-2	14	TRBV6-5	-	CASMDGGAVYGYTF	TGTGCCAGCATGGATGGGGGGGCTGTCTATGGCTACACCTTC
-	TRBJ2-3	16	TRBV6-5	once	CASSYLQQADTDTQYF	TGTGCCAGCAGTTACCTACAGCAAGCGGACACAGATACGCAGTATTTT
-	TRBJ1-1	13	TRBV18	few	CASSPEGGPEAFF	TGTGCCAGCTCCCCCGAGGGAGGGCCTGAAGCTTTCTTT